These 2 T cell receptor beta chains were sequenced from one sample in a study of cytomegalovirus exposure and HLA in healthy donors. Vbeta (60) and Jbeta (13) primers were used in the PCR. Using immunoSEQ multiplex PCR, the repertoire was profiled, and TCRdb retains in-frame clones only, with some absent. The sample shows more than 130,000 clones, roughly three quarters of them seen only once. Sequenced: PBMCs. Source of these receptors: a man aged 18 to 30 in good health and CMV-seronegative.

The CDR3 DNA is TGTGCCAGCAGTTACCTAGGACAGGGCAACTATGGCTACACCTTC. This gives the protein CASSYLGQGNYGYTF. This chain connects TRBV6-5 to TRBJ1-2; 8 bases agree with TRBD1. Germline values: CDR1 MNHEY, CDR2 SVGAGI. With 2 bases clipped from V and 2 bases from J, the junction kept 4 bases outside the gene matches. The CDR3 sequence is 15 residues long.

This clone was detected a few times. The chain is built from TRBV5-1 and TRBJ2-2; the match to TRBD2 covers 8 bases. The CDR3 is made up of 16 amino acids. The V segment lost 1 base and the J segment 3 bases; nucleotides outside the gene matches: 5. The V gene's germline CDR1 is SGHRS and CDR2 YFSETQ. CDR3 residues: CASSLSGGLDTGELFF. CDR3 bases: TGCGCCAGCAGCTTGTCGGGAGGGCTAGACACCGGGGAGCTGTTTTTT.